The next 16 T cell receptor beta chains were all read from a single sample in a study of post-analysis software for immune sequencing data. Study findings and constraints: There were about five TRBV segments more frequent in patients than controls, and TRBV5-6, TRBV5-1 and TRBV20-1 were among them.

Included in the TCR beta cDNA libraries were unique molecular identifiers. TCRdb ran MiXCR on the PCR reads and lists one entry per CDR3 protein. The sample shows about 460,000 distinct CDR3 sequences, less than 45% of them seen only once. These receptors' antigens are unknown. The material sequenced was blood. These receptor sequences come from a girl between 5 and 17 years old with multiple sclerosis.

About this clonotype: With a much larger clone just one base away, this may be a read error. V and J are TRBV20-1 and TRBJ2-1, with D uncertain. CDR1 is DFQATT, CDR2 SNEGSKA, per germline (reference sequence). The V and J ends lost 3 bases and 9 bases respectively, with 15 bases between them. This CDR3 comprises 13 residues. The CDR3 DNA sequence: TGCAGTGCTAGTTCTCCCAAAGGGATTGAGCAGTTCTTC. It encodes CSASSPKGIEQFF.

This clonotype has a handful of counts. The V call is TRBV29-1, the J call TRBJ2-7, with 10 bases fitting TRBD2. The length of the CDR3 is 15 residues. The V segment lost 5 bases and the J segment 4 bases; nucleotides outside the gene matches: 11. Germline values: CDR1 SQVTM, CDR2 ANQGSEA. CDR3: CSVLQASGRGYEQYF. The CDR3, as DNA: TGCAGCGTTTTACAAGCTAGCGGGAGAGGGTACGAGCAGTACTTC.

This clonotype was seen only a few times. This chain joins TRBV21-1 and TRBJ1-2. TRBV21-1 is described as a pseudogene. CDR3 length equals 12 residues. The CDR3 DNA reads as TGTGCCAGCAGCAAATACGGGGTAGGCTACACCTTC. It encodes CASSKYGVGYTF.

This clonotype was recorded many times. The J gene is TRBJ2-7, the V gene TRBV7-2, with D perhaps matching TRBD2 (5 bases). In germline, CDR1 is SGHTA, CDR2 FQGNSA. Trimming pared 6 bases from V and 0 bases from J, leaving 12 bases between. The CDR3 runs 14 residues. The CDR3 DNA is TGTGCCAGCAGTTTACGGACTGGCTCCTACGAGCAGTACTTC. Its translation: CASSLRTGSYEQYF.

J is TRBJ2-3 and V is TRBV15; 10 bases line up with TRBD1. Germline CDR1 and CDR2: LNHNV and YYDKDF (reference sequence). The length of the CDR3 is 20 residues. Germline trimming cut 0 bases from V and 4 bases from J; bases unmatched to any gene: 16. In DNA, the CDR3 is TGTGCCACCAGCAGAGATTTCCCGGGACAGGGGCCCCGTAGGTCAGATACGCAGTATTTT. Its translation is CATSRDFPGQGPRRSDTQYF.

This clonotype was seen more than once but under ten times. At one end, the junction sequence differs from germline, possibly due to a read error. J is TRBJ2-1 and V is TRBV6-6, with 8 bases that match TRBD2. Looked up from germline, CDR1 is MNHNY and CDR2 is SVGAGI (reference sequence). The CDR3 length is 14 residues. The CDR3 loop is CASRTGLGSNEPFF. DNA of the CDR3: TGTGCCAGCAGAACGGGACTAGGGAGCAATGAGCCGTTCTTC.

The chain joins TRBV7-3 to TRBJ2-1; 7 nucleotides line up with TRBD2. Germline V gene data show CDR1 as SGHTA and CDR2 as FQGTGA. The CDR3 is 15 amino acids. V trimming: 1 base; J trimming: 7 bases; junction bases outside the gene matches: 7. The CDR3 reads CASSLKAGPINEQFF. As DNA, the CDR3 is TGTGCCAGCAGCTTAAAAGCGGGACCCATAAATGAGCAGTTCTTC.

The CDR3 loop is CASSQKGVRGGYSSSYNEQFF. Written as DNA, the CDR3 is TGTGCCAGCAGCCAAAAAGGGGTACGGGGCGGCTACTCCAGCTCCTACAATGAGCAGTTCTTC. V gene TRBV7-3 combines with J gene TRBJ2-1; TRBD1 or TRBD2 may be the D gene (5 bases each). The V end lost 5 bases, the J end lost 0 bases, and 29 bases lay between the germline ends. From germline, CDR1 is SGHTA and CDR2 FQGTGA. This CDR3 spans 21 amino acids.

The sample holds a few counts of this clonotype. This chain connects TRBV20-1 to TRBJ2-7, with 7 bases matching TRBD2. The CDR3 is 11 residues long. Germline CDR1 reads DFQATT; CDR2 reads SNEGSKA (reference sequence). The CDR3, as DNA: TGCATCTGGACTAGGGGCTACGAGCAGTACTTC. Encoded protein: CIWTRGYEQYF.

This clonotype was found once. V gene TRBV7-2 combines with J gene TRBJ2-5, with D possibly TRBD2 on 6 matching bases. This CDR3 spans 15 amino acids. V was trimmed by 1 base and J by 11 bases, leaving 20 bases between them. The germline V gene encodes CDR1 SGHTA and CDR2 FQGNSA. This chain's CDR3 is CASSLDGGAGNEQYF. The DNA for the CDR3 is TGTGCCAGCAGCTTAGACGGGGGAGCGGGTAATGAGCAGTACTTC. The full variable domain, with the rest looked up from reference TRBV7-2 and TRBJ2-5, is GAGVSQSPSNKVTEKGKDVELRCDPISGHTALYWYRQSLGQGLEFLIYFQGNSAPDKSGLPSDRFSAERTGGSVSTLTIQRTQQEDSAVYLCASSLDGGAGNEQYFGPGTRLLVL.

In its sample, this clonotype was seen a few times. The rearrangement joins TRBV2 to TRBJ2-1; a weak D match, TRBD2 (7 bases). CDR1 and CDR2 (germline): SNHLY, FYNNEI. Trimming removed 1 base from V and 7 bases from J, with 14 bases in between. The CDR3 is 15 residues long. Here the CDR3 reads CASSEVFGGRNEQFF. The CDR3 DNA follows: TGTGCCAGCAGTGAAGTTTTCGGGGGGCGGAATGAGCAGTTCTTC. The full variable domain, in which reference TRBV2 and TRBJ2-1 provide the parts outside the CDR3, is EPEVTQTPSHQVTQMGQEVILRCVPISNHLYFYWYRQILGQKVEFLVSFYNNEISEKSEIFDDQFSVERPDGSNFTLKIRSTKLEDSAMYFCASSEVFGGRNEQFFGPGTRLTVL.

V usage is TRBV11-2 and J usage is TRBJ2-3; D possibly corresponds to TRBD2 (5 bases). This CDR3 comprises 16 residues. The germline V and J ends were trimmed by 5 bases and 4 bases, with 19 bases remaining between them. Germline CDR1 and CDR2: SGHAT and FQNNGV. CDR3 sequence reads: CASSLSPVPGSDTQYF. The CDR3 DNA reads TGTGCCAGCAGCCTTTCACCGGTCCCGGGATCAGATACGCAGTATTTT.

This clonotype was seen many times. The J gene is TRBJ2-3, the V gene TRBV29-1; no reliable D call. The CDR3 totals 11 residues. The V gene lost 6 bases and the J gene lost 0 bases, with 4 bases spanning the gap. CDR1 is SQVTM and CDR2 is ANQGSEA in the germline V gene. Written as DNA, the CDR3 is TGCAGCGTCGGGAGCACAGATACGCAGTATTTT. Its translation is CSVGSTDTQYF.

The J gene is TRBJ2-6, the V gene TRBV12-3 or TRBV12-4; D may correspond to TRBD1 or TRBD2 (5 bases each). V lost 7 bases to trimming and J lost 0 bases, with 10 bases between them. This CDR3 is built from 15 residues. CDR3 coding DNA: TGTGCCAGCACCTGGGGGACCTCTGGGGCCAACGTCCTGACTTTC. Translation: CASTWGTSGANVLTF.

This rearrangement joins TRBV24-1 to TRBJ2-1; the match to TRBD1 covers 11 bases. Germline CDR1 is KGHDR and CDR2 is SFDVKD. CDR3 length: 17 amino acids. V dropped 3 bases and J dropped 1; count of bases not matched to a gene: 4. The DNA of the CDR3 is TGTGCCACCAGTGATCCGGGACAGGGGGGATCCTACAATGAGCAGTTCTTC. Translation gives CATSDPGQGGSYNEQFF.

The chain carries TRBV5-1 and TRBJ2-7; tentatively, D is TRBD2 (5 bases). CDR3 length: 14 amino acids. Germline loops: CDR1 SGHRS, CDR2 YFSETQ. V dropped 0 bases and J dropped 4 bases, with 11 bases sitting between them. CDR3 loop: CASSLGLLQYEQYF. The CDR3 coding sequence is TGCGCCAGCAGCTTGGGACTACTCCAATACGAGCAGTACTTC.